This TCR beta chain was identified in a study of human thymus T cells. The CDR3 has 18 residues. The germline V gene encodes CDR1 LGHNA and CDR2 YNFKEQ. J lost 5 bases, V lost 4 bases, and 18 bases had no gene match. Half of the eight donors gave about 0.5-1 mL blood during surgery. Libraries were prepared by immunoSEQ multiplex PCR; TCRdb keeps only in-frame clonotypes and omits some of them. The sample shows roughly 60,000 clones, 85% to 95% of them seen only once. The source is a boy younger than two with a congenital heart defect but otherwise immunologically healthy. Material: blood. The chain joins TRBV4-2 to TRBJ2-5, with 8 bases fitting TRBD2. CDR3 sequence reads: CASSPSGAGGRLGETQYF. DNA of the CDR3: TGTGCCAGCAGCCCCTCCGGAGCGGGCGGGAGGCTAGGGGAGACCCAGTACTTC.